This T cell receptor (beta chain) came from a study of early T cells in non-severe SARS-CoV-2 infection. Study as a whole: RNA in bulk from unsorted whole blood was sequenced, and chains were unpaired.

cDNA molecules, individually, were tagged with unique molecular identifiers. TCRdb independently ran MiXCR on the 5' RACE reads; one entry per CDR3 protein. The data show tens of thousands of distinct CDR3 sequences, around 14% seen once. The CDR3 sequence is 13 residues long. Germline V gene sequence: CDR1 SGHKS, CDR2 YYEKEE (reference sequence). V lost 4 bases, J lost 4 bases, and 4 bases stayed unmatched. This clonotype has ten or more counts. Its antigen is unknown. Notes on the study in general: Anti-spike CD8 specificities were favored by VDJdb matching, whose results missed private and CD4 specificities.

Source material: whole blood. The receptor comes from an adult who was a healthcare worker with PCR-confirmed SARS-CoV-2 infection or an uninfected control (not recorded which). The V call is TRBV5-5, the J call TRBJ2-5, with 7 bases identical to TRBD1. The CDR3 loop reads CASSVGQPETQYF. The CDR3, as DNA: TGTGCCAGCAGCGTGGGACAGCCAGAGACCCAGTACTTC.